This TCR beta chain was sequenced for a study of T cell responses to AZD1222 COVID-19 vaccine. General observations from the study: Most donors were white British and more were female, and clonal diversity was possibly underestimated. Vaccine-associated CD4 TCRs spanned spike, dominant at 160-218 and 743-854. Receipt of two AZD1222 doses was followed by a rise in Spike-specific TCR breadth and depth.

Worth noting for this clone: Its matching antigen is unknown.

Produced via immunoSEQ multiplex PCR; TCRdb's table is partial and in-frame only. This table has under 45,000 clones, over 80% appearing once. Germline assignment: CDR1 SGDLS and CDR2 YYNGEE. The CDR3 is 15 amino acids. Trimming at V came to 0 bases and at J to 7 bases, leaving 8 bases not matched to a gene. The sample was peripheral blood, taken 28 days after the second AZD1222 dose. The chain combines TRBV9 with TRBJ1-2; 8 positions agree with TRBD1. The TCR was taken from an adult who received the AZD1222 COVID-19 vaccine. The CDR3 nucleotides are TGTGCCAGCAGCGTAGAAGTGACAGGGGAGGCTGGCTACACCTTC. Translated: CASSVEVTGEAGYTF.